The present TCR beta chain was sequenced within a study of blood T cell repertoires in COVID-19. Study at large: Researchers got acute and convalescent COVID-19 samples from the United States, Italy and Spain. Sample material is recorded as cDNA or gDNA derived from T cells, B-cell-depleted T cells, or PBMCs.

Germline V gene sequence: CDR1 MNHEY, CDR2 SMNVEV (reference sequence). The V end was cut by 1 base, the J end by 1 base, with 7 bases between. The CDR3 has 14 amino acids. TCRdb's copy holds only in-frame clones and misses some; the assay was immunoSEQ multiplex PCR. This repertoire shows roughly 200,000 clones, approximately 90% found once; its top ten account for about 6%. V gene TRBV27 combines with J gene TRBJ1-1, with D uncertain. This sequence originates from a man of 80 years or more with acute or convalescent COVID-19. The specimen sequenced was peripheral blood. CDR3 coding DNA: TGTGCCAGCAGTTTATTCGGGGAGAACACTGAAGCTTTCTTT. Translated, it gives CASSLFGENTEAFF.